Sequencing of this T cell receptor (beta chain) was carried out in a study of blood T cell repertoires in COVID-19. In the study's own analysis: Reference gene primer amplification gave estimated nucleated cell counts. Assay used: immunoSEQ multiplex PCR; TCRdb lists only in-frame clones, some missing. Clone size and V and J calls were adopted from that table, with D and trimming inferred from the DNA. The sample has under 300,000 clones; roughly 87% are singletons. The CDR3 covers 15 residues. The junction had 8 bases not matched to a gene; V was cut back by 5 bases and J by 6 bases. In germline, CDR1 is SGHTA, CDR2 FQGTGA. This study enrolled people aged roughly 18 to 90 from under 25 US geographic areas.

The rearrangement uses TRBV7-3 and TRBJ2-2; 8 nucleotides line up with TRBD1. The TCR comes from a woman in her twenties or thirties with acute COVID-19. Sequencing was carried out using PBMCs or T cells enriched from blood (not recorded which). The CDR3, as DNA: TGTGCCAGCAGCCCGCGGGACAGGACGGCCGGGGAGCTGTTTTTT. Protein product: CASSPRDRTAGELFF. The full variable domain, in which reference TRBV7-3 and TRBJ2-2 provide the parts outside the CDR3, is GAGVSQTPSNKVTEKGKYVELRCDPISGHTALYWYRQSLGQGPEFLIYFQGTGAADDSGLPNDRFFAVRPEGSVSTLKIQRTERGDSAVYLCASSPRDRTAGELFFGEGSRLTVL.